These 16 T cell receptor beta chains were sequenced from one sample in a study of glioma-infiltrating T cells after dendritic cell vaccination. Profiling relied on immunoSEQ multiplex PCR, and the TCRdb table lists in-frame clones only, not all of them. The sample lists about 92,000 clones, 65% to 90% occurring once. The starting material was blood, obtained before dendritic cell vaccination. These receptors were obtained from a human donor with glioblastoma.

CDR3 DNA: TGCGCCAGCAGCCAAACAGACAGAACTCAAGAGACCCAGTACTTC. It specifies CASSQTDRTQETQYF. The chain carries TRBV4-1 and TRBJ2-5, with D possibly TRBD1 on 5 matching bases. Germline lookup yields CDR1 MGHRA and CDR2 YSYEKL. V lost 2 bases and J lost 2, with 12 bases in between. The CDR3 contains 15 residues.

This clone was detected a few times. V is TRBV18 and J is TRBJ1-2; D remains unclear. This CDR3 region has 13 residues. Germline CDR1 and CDR2: KGHSH and LQKENI. The germline V and J ends were trimmed by 3 bases and 4 bases, with 9 bases remaining between them. The CDR3 nucleotides are TGTGCCAGCTCACCCAAGGAGAGCTATGGCTACACCTTC. It encodes CASSPKESYGYTF. The whole variable domain, filled in from reference TRBV18 and TRBJ1-2, reads NAGVMQNPRHLVRRRGQEARLRCSPMKGHSHVYWYRQLPEEGLKFMVYLQKENIIDESGMPKERFSAEFPKEGPSILRIQQVVRGDSAAYFCASSPKESYGYTFGSGTRLTVV.

This chain uses TRBV9 with TRBJ2-3; TRBD2 is a possible D gene (6 bases). Trimming pared 1 base from V and 0 bases from J, leaving 15 bases between. The CDR3 loop spans 17 amino acids. Germline V gene lookup returns CDR1 SGDLS and CDR2 YYNGEE. Here the CDR3 reads CASSVQSGRTSTDTQYF. The CDR3 DNA reads TGTGCCAGCAGCGTACAAAGCGGGCGAACTAGCACAGATACGCAGTATTTT.

The rearrangement uses TRBV6-5 and TRBJ1-2; 9 bases agree with TRBD1. V lost 2 bases to trimming and J lost 6 bases; unmatched junction nucleotides: 4. This CDR3 is 14 amino acids long. Germline CDR1 reads MNHEY; CDR2 reads SVGAGI. The CDR3 loop is CASSYGQGRDGYTF. In nucleotides, the CDR3 is TGTGCCAGCAGTTACGGACAGGGGCGAGATGGCTACACCTTC.

The rearrangement joins TRBV5-1 to TRBJ2-1; TRBD2 matches 14 bases. The CDR3 sequence is 14 residues long. V was clipped by 5 bases and J by 6 bases; unmatched bases: 1. The V gene's germline CDR1 is SGHRS and CDR2 YFSETQ. The CDR3 coding sequence is TGCGCCAGCAGAGGGACTAGCGGGAGCAATGAGCAGTTCTTC. Translated: CASRGTSGSNEQFF.

The V and J genes are TRBV4-1 and TRBJ2-3, with unresolved D. From germline, CDR1 is MGHRA and CDR2 YSYEKL. This CDR3 spans 16 amino acids. The V gene lost 4 bases and the J gene lost 0 bases, with 14 bases spanning the gap. CDR3 protein: CASSLSRFSSTDTQYF. The DNA for the CDR3 is TGCGCCAGCAGCCTAAGCCGGTTCTCTAGCACAGATACGCAGTATTTT.

Here the CDR3 reads CASSFRSSGYGYTF. Here the CDR3 DNA reads TGTGCCAGCAGCTTTAGATCGTCAGGGTATGGCTACACCTTC. This chain uses TRBV5-4 with TRBJ1-2; D is possibly TRBD1 (5 bases). From germline, CDR1 is SGHNT and CDR2 YYREEE (reference sequence). Trimming left V 2 bases short and J 5 bases short, with 13 bases between. This CDR3 contains 14 residues.

This chain connects TRBV19 to TRBJ2-7, with 8 bases identical to TRBD2. The V gene's germline CDR1 is LNHDA and CDR2 SQIVND (reference sequence). V gave up 5 bases and J gave up 6 bases; unmatched junction bases: 3. The CDR3 runs 12 residues. In DNA, the CDR3 is TGTGCCAGTAGTCACCGGGGGGGCGAGCAGTACTTC. It translates to CASSHRGGEQYF. Full variable domain (remainder filled in from reference TRBV19 and TRBJ2-7): DGGITQSPKYLFRKEGQNVTLSCEQNLNHDAMYWYRQDPGQGLRLIYYSQIVNDFQKGDIAEGYSVSREKKESFPLTVTSAQKNPTAFYLCASSHRGGEQYFGPGTRLTVT.

DNA of the CDR3: TGTGCCAGCAGTGAAGGGACAGGGGGCTACGAGCAGTACTTC. Translated: CASSEGTGGYEQYF. This sequence joins TRBV6-1 and TRBJ2-7; 10 bases fit TRBD1. The CDR3 contains 14 residues. Unmatched junction bases numbered 0, after V lost 1 base and J lost 3 bases. Looked up from germline, CDR1 is MNHNS and CDR2 is SASEGT.

CDR3 bases: TGCGCCAGCAGCTTGGCTGACAGGGTCGGTGGCTACACCTTC. It specifies CASSLADRVGGYTF. V is TRBV5-1 and J is TRBJ1-2, with 7 positions matching TRBD1. This CDR3 comprises 14 residues. Germline V lookup: CDR1 SGHRS, CDR2 YFSETQ. After removal of 0 bases from V and 7 bases from J, the junction contained 6 bases not matched to a gene.

The rearrangement links TRBV7-2 to TRBJ2-5, with 11 bases that match TRBD2. Germline CDR1 is SGHTA and CDR2 is FQGNSA. Trimming took 5 bases from V and 4 from J; bases not matched to a gene: 3. The CDR3 extends over 14 amino acids. CDR3 coding DNA: TGTGCCAGCAGCACGGGACTAGCGGCAGAGACCCAGTACTTC. Residues: CASSTGLAAETQYF.

The chain uses TRBV11-1 and TRBJ2-7; 11 bases align to TRBD1. The germline CDR1 and CDR2 sequences are SGHAT and FQDESV (reference sequence). V gave up 6 bases and J gave up 0 bases; unmatched junction bases: 16. The length of the CDR3 is 19 residues. This CDR3 reads CASSRGGTGGRALSYEQYF. In nucleotides, the CDR3 is TGTGCCAGCAGTCGAGGGGGGACAGGGGGGCGAGCCCTCTCCTACGAGCAGTACTTC.

This clone was counted between two and nine times. V gene TRBV10-3 combines with J gene TRBJ2-7; D is unresolved. CDR1 ENHRY and CDR2 SYGVKD come from the germline V gene. The V and J ends lost 6 bases and 5 bases respectively, with 29 bases between them. The CDR3 totals 18 residues. CDR3 region: CAISQNSGSRPTANEQYF. The CDR3 bases are TGTGCCATCAGCCAAAACTCGGGTAGCAGACCCACGGCCAACGAGCAGTACTTC.

The chain recombines TRBV9 with TRBJ2-7, with D possibly matching TRBD2 (6 bases). V lost 0 bases, J lost 5 bases, and 12 bases lay in between. This CDR3 is built from 14 residues. The germline V gene has CDR1 SGDLS and CDR2 YYNGEE. Here the CDR3 DNA reads TGTGCCAGCAGCGTAGGGGGGAGGACCGACGAGCAGTACTTC. Protein: CASSVGGRTDEQYF.

This chain connects TRBV9 to TRBJ2-1, with D unresolved. The CDR3 is 12 residues long. The germline gives CDR1 SGDLS, CDR2 YYNGEE. Trimming shortened V by 0 bases and J by 9 bases, and 7 bases separated the two germline ends. The CDR3 is CASSVGGPEQFF. In nucleotides, the CDR3 is TGTGCCAGCAGCGTAGGAGGCCCTGAGCAGTTCTTC.

The chain employs TRBV10-3 and TRBJ2-5, with TRBD2 as a possible D gene (6 bases). The CDR3 length is 14 residues. The ends were cut back, 3 bases at V and 5 bases at J, with 13 bases in the middle. Germline values: CDR1 ENHRY, CDR2 SYGVKD. The CDR3 here is CAISDHGGRETQYF. The CDR3 DNA reads TGTGCCATCAGTGACCACGGAGGGAGGGAGACCCAGTACTTC.